This TCR beta chain was documented in a study of T cells in Graves' hyperthyroidism and ophthalmopathy. This clonotype was recorded once. TCR beta CDR3 region amplification was performed from RNA transcripts. HTBI primers were employed in a first-round RT-PCR of the TCR CDR3. MiXCR was run by TCRdb on the multiplex PCR reads, yielding one entry per CDR3 protein. The sample records fewer than 350,000 distinct CDR3 sequences, around 15% being singletons. The CDR3 is made up of 16 amino acids. Trimming took 1 base from V and 2 from J; bases not matched to a gene: 5. The germline CDR1 and CDR2 sequences are SGHTA and FQGNSA.

This receptor was taken from a woman aged 45-65 years with Graves' hyperthyroidism that later progressed to Graves' ophthalmopathy. V is TRBV7-2 and J is TRBJ1-2; 9 bases agree with TRBD1. Sequenced material: blood. CDR3 bases: TGTGCCAGCAGCTTAGGCCCGGGACAGGGCAACTATGGCTACACCTTC. This gives the protein CASSLGPGQGNYGYTF.